This T cell receptor beta chain was sequenced in a study of radiotherapy plus CTLA-4 blockade in lung cancer. TCRdb keeps only in-frame clones here, not all; method: immunoSEQ multiplex PCR. The profile shows fewer than 55,000 clones, 85% of them singletons. CDR3 length equals 13 residues. The germline CDR1 and CDR2 sequences are SGHTA and FQGNSA. Trimming removed 2 bases at V and 6 bases at J, with 8 bases between. Sequencing used peripheral blood, obtained from a patient treated with radiotherapy plus ipilimumab. The chain employs TRBV7-2 and TRBJ2-1, with D possibly matching TRBD1 (7 bases). This sequence was found in a human donor with non-small cell lung cancer whose response to radiotherapy plus ipilimumab could not be evaluated. In nucleotides, the CDR3 is TGTGCCAGCAGCTTACAGGGGGGCAATGAGCAGTTCTTC. Amino acid sequence: CASSLQGGNEQFF.